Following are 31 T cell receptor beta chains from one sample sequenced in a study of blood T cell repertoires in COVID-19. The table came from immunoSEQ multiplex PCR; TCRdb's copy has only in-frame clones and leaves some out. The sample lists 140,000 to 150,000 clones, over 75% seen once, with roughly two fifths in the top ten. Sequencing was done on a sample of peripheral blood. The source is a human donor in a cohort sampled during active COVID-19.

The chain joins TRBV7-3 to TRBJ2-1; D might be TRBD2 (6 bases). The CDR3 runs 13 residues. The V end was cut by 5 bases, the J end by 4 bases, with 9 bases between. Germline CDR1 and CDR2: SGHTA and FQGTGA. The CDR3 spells CASSLGTYNEQFF. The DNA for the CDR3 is TGTGCCAGCAGCCTCGGGACTTACAATGAGCAGTTCTTC.

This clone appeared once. This CDR3 is CASSDYSNQPQHF. The CDR3 DNA is TGTGCCAGCAGCGACTATAGCAATCAGCCCCAGCATTTT. The chain carries TRBV6-2 or TRBV6-3 and TRBJ1-5, with D unresolved. Trimming shortened V by 6 bases and J by 0 bases, and 6 bases separated the two germline ends. Germline V CDR1 and CDR2: MNHEY, SVGEGT. CDR3 length: 13 amino acids.

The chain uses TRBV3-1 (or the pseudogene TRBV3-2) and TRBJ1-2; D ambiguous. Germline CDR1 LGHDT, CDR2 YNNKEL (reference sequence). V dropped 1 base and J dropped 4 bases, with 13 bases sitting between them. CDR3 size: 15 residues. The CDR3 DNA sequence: TGTGCCAGCAGCCAAGGAGTGGTAGGAGGCTATGGCTACACCTTC. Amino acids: CASSQGVVGGYGYTF.

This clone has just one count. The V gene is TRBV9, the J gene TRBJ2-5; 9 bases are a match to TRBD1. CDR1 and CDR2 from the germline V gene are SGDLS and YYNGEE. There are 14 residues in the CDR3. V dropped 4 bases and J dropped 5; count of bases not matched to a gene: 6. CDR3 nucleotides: TGTGCCAGCAGCTTCGGGACAGGGTTGGAGACCCAGTACTTC. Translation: CASSFGTGLETQYF.

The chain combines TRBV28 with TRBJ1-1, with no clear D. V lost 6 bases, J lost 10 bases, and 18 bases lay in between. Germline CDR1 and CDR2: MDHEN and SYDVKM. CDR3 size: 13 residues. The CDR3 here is CASSYSSPDRAFF. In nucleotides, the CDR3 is TGTGCCAGCAGCTACTCTAGCCCGGACCGAGCTTTCTTT.

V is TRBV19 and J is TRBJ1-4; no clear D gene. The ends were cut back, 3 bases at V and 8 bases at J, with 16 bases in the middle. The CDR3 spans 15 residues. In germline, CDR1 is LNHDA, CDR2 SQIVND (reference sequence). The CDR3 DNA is TGTGCCAGTAGTATGGTGAGAGGGTGGACGGAAAAACTGTTTTTT. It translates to CASSMVRGWTEKLFF. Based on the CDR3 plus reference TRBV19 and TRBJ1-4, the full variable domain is DGGITQSPKYLFRKEGQNVTLSCEQNLNHDAMYWYRQDPGQGLRLIYYSQIVNDFQKGDIAEGYSVSREKKESFPLTVTSAQKNPTAFYLCASSMVRGWTEKLFFGSGTQLSVL.

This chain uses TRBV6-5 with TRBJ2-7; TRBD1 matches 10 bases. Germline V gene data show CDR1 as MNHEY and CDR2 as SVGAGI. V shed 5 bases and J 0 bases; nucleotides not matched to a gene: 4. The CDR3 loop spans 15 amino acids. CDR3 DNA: TGTGCCAGCAGTAAGGACAGGGGGAGCTCCTACGAGCAGTACTTC. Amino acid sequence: CASSKDRGSSYEQYF.

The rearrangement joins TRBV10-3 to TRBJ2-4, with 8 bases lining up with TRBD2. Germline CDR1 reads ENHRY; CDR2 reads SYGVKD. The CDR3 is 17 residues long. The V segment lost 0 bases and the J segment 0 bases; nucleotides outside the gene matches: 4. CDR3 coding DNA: TGTGCCATCAGTGAGTCGGGGCTAGCGGGAGCCAAAAACATTCAGTACTTC. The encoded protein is CAISESGLAGAKNIQYF.

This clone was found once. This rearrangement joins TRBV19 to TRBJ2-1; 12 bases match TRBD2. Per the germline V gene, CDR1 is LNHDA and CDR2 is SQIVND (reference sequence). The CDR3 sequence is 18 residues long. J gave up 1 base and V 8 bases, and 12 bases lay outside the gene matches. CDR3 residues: CASSGASGRAASYNEQFF. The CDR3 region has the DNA TGTGCCAGTTCGGGGGCTAGCGGGAGGGCCGCATCCTACAATGAGCAGTTCTTC. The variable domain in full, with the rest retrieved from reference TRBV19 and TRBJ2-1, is DGGITQSPKYLFRKEGQNVTLSCEQNLNHDAMYWYRQDPGQGLRLIYYSQIVNDFQKGDIAEGYSVSREKKESFPLTVTSAQKNPTAFYLCASSGASGRAASYNEQFFGPGTRLTVL.

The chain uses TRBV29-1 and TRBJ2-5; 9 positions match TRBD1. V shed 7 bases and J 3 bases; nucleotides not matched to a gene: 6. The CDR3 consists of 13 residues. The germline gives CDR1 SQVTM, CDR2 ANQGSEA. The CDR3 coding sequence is TGCAGCGGACAGGGGGGCATAAAAGAGACCCAGTACTTC. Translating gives CSGQGGIKETQYF.

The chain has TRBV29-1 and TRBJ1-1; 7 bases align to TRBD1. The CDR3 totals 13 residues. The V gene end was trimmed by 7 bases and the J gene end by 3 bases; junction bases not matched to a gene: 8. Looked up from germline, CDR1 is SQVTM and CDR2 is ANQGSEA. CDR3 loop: CSAYRGEDTEAFF. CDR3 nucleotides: TGCAGCGCCTACAGGGGAGAGGACACTGAAGCTTTCTTT.

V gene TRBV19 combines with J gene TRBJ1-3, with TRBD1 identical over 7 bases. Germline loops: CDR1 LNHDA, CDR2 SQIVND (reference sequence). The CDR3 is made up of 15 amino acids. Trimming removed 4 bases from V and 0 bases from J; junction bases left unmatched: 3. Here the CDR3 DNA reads TGTGCCAGTAGTAGACAGGGTAGCTCTGGAAACACCATATATTTT. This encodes CASSRQGSSGNTIYF.

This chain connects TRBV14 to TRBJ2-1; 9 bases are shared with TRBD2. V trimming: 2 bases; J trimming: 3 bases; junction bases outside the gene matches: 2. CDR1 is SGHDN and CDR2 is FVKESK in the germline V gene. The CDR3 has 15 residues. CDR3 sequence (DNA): TGTGCCAGCAGCCAAAGACTAGCGGACTACAATGAGCAGTTCTTC. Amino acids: CASSQRLADYNEQFF.

The CDR3 DNA is TGTGCCAGCAGCTTTGGGACAGGGGTATTCTACGAGCAGTACTTC. Protein: CASSFGTGVFYEQYF. This chain joins TRBV5-4 and TRBJ2-7; 10 bases fit TRBD1. This CDR3 spans 15 amino acids. Germline CDR1 reads SGHNT; CDR2 reads YYREEE (reference sequence). V shed 2 bases, J shed 3 bases, and the junction held 5 bases outside the gene matches.

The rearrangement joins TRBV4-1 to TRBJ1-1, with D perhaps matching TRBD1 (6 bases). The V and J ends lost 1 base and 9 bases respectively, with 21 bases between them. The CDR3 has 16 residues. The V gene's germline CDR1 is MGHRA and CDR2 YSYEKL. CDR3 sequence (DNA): TGCGCCAGCAGCCAAGTCAGGGGAAACGGCTGGGGGAAAGCTTTCTTT. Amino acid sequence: CASSQVRGNGWGKAFF.

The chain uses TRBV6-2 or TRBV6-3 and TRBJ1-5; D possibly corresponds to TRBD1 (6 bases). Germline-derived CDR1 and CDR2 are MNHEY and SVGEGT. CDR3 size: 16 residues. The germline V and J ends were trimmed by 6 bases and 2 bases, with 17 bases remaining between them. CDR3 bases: TGTGCCAGCAGCTCCCCGAGAGGGGGTCGCAATCAGCCCCAGCATTTT. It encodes CASSSPRGGRNQPQHF.

The CDR3: CASSQTRGRIQEQFF. DNA of the CDR3: TGTGCCAGCAGCCAGACCAGGGGGAGAATTCAGGAGCAGTTCTTC. V usage is TRBV3-1 (or the pseudogene TRBV3-2) and J usage is TRBJ2-1; 7 bases are shared with TRBD1. Germline V gives CDR1 LGHDT, CDR2 YNNKEL (reference sequence). V trimming: 3 bases; J trimming: 10 bases; junction bases outside the gene matches: 12. This CDR3 comprises 15 residues.

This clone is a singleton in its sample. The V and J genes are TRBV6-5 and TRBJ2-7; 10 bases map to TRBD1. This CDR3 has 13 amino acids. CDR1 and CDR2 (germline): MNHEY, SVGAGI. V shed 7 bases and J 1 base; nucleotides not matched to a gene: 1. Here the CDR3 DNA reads TGTGCCAGCATGGGACAGGGGTCCTACGAGCAGTACTTC. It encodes CASMGQGSYEQYF.

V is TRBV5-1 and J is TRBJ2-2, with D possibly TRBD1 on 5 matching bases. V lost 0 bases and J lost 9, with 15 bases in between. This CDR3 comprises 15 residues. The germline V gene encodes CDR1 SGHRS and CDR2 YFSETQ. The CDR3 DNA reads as TGCGCCAGCAGCTTGGAGCAGGGCCCTCACCGGGAGCTGTTTTTT. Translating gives CASSLEQGPHRELFF.

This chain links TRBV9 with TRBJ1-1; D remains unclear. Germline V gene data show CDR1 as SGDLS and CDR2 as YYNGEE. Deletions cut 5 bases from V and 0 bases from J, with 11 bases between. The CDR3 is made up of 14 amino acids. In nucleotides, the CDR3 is TGTGCCAGCAGAAGGAGTCACATGAACACTGAAGCTTTCTTT. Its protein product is CASRRSHMNTEAFF.

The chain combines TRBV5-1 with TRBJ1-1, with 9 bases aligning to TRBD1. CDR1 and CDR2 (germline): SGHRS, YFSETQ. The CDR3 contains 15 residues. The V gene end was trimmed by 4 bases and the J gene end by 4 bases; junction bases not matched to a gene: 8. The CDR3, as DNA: TGCGCCAGCAGCCTGCAGACAGGGGGTGGCACTGAAGCTTTCTTT. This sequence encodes CASSLQTGGGTEAFF. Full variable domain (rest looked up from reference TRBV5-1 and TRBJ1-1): KAGVTQTPRYLIKTRGQQVTLSCSPISGHRSVSWYQQTPGQGLQFLFEYFSETQRNKGNFPGRFSGRQFSNSRSEMNVSTLELGDSALYLCASSLQTGGGTEAFFGQGTRLTVV.

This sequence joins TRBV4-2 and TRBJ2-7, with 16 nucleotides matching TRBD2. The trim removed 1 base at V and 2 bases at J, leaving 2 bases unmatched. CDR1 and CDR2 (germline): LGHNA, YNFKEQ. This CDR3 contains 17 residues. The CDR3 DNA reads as TGTGCCAGCAGCCAAGTGGGGACTAGCGGGAGGGCCTACGAGCAGTACGTC. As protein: CASSQVGTSGRAYEQYV.

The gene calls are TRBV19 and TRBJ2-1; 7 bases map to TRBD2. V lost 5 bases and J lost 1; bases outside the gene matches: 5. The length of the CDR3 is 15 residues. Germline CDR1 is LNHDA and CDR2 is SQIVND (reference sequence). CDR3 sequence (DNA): TGTGCCAGTAGTCCCGGACTAGGATCCTACAATGAGCAGTTCTTC. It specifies CASSPGLGSYNEQFF. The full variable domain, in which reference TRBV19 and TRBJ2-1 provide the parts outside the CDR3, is DGGITQSPKYLFRKEGQNVTLSCEQNLNHDAMYWYRQDPGQGLRLIYYSQIVNDFQKGDIAEGYSVSREKKESFPLTVTSAQKNPTAFYLCASSPGLGSYNEQFFGPGTRLTVL.

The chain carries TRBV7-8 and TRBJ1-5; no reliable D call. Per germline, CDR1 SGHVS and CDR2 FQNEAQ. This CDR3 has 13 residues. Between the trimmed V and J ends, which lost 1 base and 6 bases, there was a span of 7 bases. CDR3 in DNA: TGTGCCAGCAGCTTAGACGGGATTCAGCCCCAGCATTTT. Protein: CASSLDGIQPQHF.

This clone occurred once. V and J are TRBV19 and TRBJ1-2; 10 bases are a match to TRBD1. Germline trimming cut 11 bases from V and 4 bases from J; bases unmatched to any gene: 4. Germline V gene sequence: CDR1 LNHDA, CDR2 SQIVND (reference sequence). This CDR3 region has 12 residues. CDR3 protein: CAARDRGYGYTF. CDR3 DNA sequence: TGTGCCGCCCGGGACAGGGGCTATGGCTACACCTTC.

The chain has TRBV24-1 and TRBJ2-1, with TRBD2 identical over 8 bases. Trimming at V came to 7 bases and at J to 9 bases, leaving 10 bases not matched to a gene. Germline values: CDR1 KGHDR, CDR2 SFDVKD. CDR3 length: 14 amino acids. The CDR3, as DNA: TGTGCCACCAGCTCGACCGGGACTAGAGTTGAGCAGTTCTTC. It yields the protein CATSSTGTRVEQFF.

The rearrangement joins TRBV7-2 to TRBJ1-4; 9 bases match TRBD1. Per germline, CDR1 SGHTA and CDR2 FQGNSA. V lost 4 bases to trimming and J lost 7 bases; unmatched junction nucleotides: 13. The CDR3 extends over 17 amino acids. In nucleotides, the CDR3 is TGTGCCAGCAGCTCTAGGACAGGGGTGCTAGCCGGTGAAAAACTGTTTTTT. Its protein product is CASSSRTGVLAGEKLFF.

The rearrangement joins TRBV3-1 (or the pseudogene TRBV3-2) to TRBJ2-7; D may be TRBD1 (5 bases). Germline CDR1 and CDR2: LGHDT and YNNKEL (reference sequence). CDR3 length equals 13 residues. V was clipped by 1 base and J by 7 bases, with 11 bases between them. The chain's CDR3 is CASSQGGRREQYV. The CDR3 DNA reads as TGTGCCAGCAGCCAAGGGGGCAGAAGGGAGCAGTACGTC.

The CDR3 DNA reads TGTGCCAGCAGTGATTTAAAAATGACAGGAAACTATGGCTACACCTTC. Its translation: CASSDLKMTGNYGYTF. The chain recombines TRBV25-1 with TRBJ1-2; D is perhaps TRBD1 (6 bases). The CDR3 length is 16 residues. CDR1 is MGHDK, CDR2 SYGVNS, per germline. Trimming pared 3 bases from V and 2 bases from J, leaving 16 bases between.

The CDR3 DNA sequence: TGTGCCAGCAGCCGCCAACAGGGGGCGACCGGGGAGCTGTTTTTT. It is translated as CASSRQQGATGELFF. The chain joins TRBV5-4 to TRBJ2-2; 9 bases match TRBD1. After removal of 4 bases from V and 5 bases from J, the junction contained 6 bases not matched to a gene. In germline, CDR1 is SGHNT, CDR2 YYREEE (reference sequence). The CDR3 is 15 residues long. Full variable domain (outside the CDR3, taken from reference TRBV5-4 and TRBJ2-2): ETGVTQSPTHLIKTRGQQVTLRCSSQSGHNTVSWYQQALGQGPQFIFQYYREEENGRGNFPPRFSGLQFPNYSSELNVNALELDDSALYLCASSRQQGATGELFFGEGSRLTVL.

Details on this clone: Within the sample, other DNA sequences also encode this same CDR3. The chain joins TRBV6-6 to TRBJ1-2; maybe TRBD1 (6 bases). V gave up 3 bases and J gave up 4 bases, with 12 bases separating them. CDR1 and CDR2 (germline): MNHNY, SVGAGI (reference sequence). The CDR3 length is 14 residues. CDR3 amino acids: CASSYSMDSYGYTF. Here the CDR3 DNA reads TGTGCCAGCAGTTATTCGATGGACAGCTATGGCTACACCTTC.